These 21 T cell receptor beta chains originate from one sample sequenced in a study of blood T cell repertoires in COVID-19. Some clones are missing from TCRdb's copy, which holds only in-frame ones; the method was immunoSEQ multiplex PCR. The sample lists under 200,000 clones; approximately 88% were seen once. Input material: peripheral blood. Source of these receptors: a woman aged 55-70 years with acute or convalescent COVID-19.

Concerning this clone: Additional DNA sequences in this sample encode the identical CDR3. J is TRBJ1-1 and V is TRBV7-2; weak D call: TRBD1 (5 bases). The V end lost 5 bases, the J end lost 1 base, and 8 bases lay between the germline ends. The CDR3 has 13 residues. Germline assignment: CDR1 SGHTA and CDR2 FQGNSA. The CDR3 sequence is CASSADRNTEAFF. The CDR3 DNA follows: TGTGCCAGCAGCGCCGACAGGAACACTGAAGCTTTCTTT.

The V call is TRBV6-2 or TRBV6-3, the J call TRBJ2-3; D remains ambiguous. This CDR3 region has 14 residues. Germline V CDR1 and CDR2: MNHEY, SVGEGT. V lost 2 bases to trimming and J lost 1 base, with 7 bases between them. CDR3 sequence (DNA): TGTGCCAGCAGTTACCTCCCAGGCACAGATACGCAGTATTTT. This sequence encodes CASSYLPGTDTQYF.

Only a few counts were recorded for this clone. The V call is TRBV27, the J call TRBJ1-1, with D maybe TRBD1 (5 bases). CDR1 and CDR2 from the germline V gene are MNHEY and SMNVEV (reference sequence). The CDR3 extends over 16 amino acids. Trimming stripped 4 bases from V and 4 bases from J, with 19 bases between. The CDR3 region is CASSSVLGAGSTEAFF. As DNA, the CDR3 is TGTGCCAGCAGTTCCGTCCTAGGGGCAGGATCCACTGAAGCTTTCTTT.

V is TRBV14 and J is TRBJ1-3; maybe TRBD1 (5 bases). V was cut by 3 bases and J by 3 bases, with 15 bases left in between. Per the germline V gene, CDR1 is SGHDN and CDR2 is FVKESK. This CDR3 spans 16 amino acids. CDR3 in amino acids: CASSQNRWLVGNTIYF. CDR3 DNA: TGTGCCAGCAGCCAGAACAGGTGGCTCGTTGGAAACACCATATATTTT.

J is TRBJ2-2 and V is TRBV11-2, with 8 bases fitting TRBD1. Germline-derived CDR1 and CDR2 are SGHAT and FQNNGV. The CDR3 is 16 amino acids. J was trimmed by 7 bases and V by 0 bases; bases with no gene match: 7. For the CDR3, the DNA is TGTGCCAGCAGCTTAGACTTCCGGGACAGGAACGGGGAGCTGTTTTTT. Translating gives CASSLDFRDRNGELFF.

V gene TRBV28 combines with J gene TRBJ1-2, with D perhaps TRBD1 (6 bases). CDR3 size: 15 residues. V was cut by 3 bases and J by 6 bases, with 17 bases left in between. Germline V CDR1 and CDR2: MDHEN, SYDVKM. CDR3 bases: TGTGCCAGCAGTTTCATTAACAGGGAATACGATGGCTACACCTTC. Protein: CASSFINREYDGYTF.

The chain employs TRBV9 and TRBJ2-1, with D possibly TRBD2 on 7 matching bases. Trimming took off 6 bases at V and 7 bases at J, with 17 bases between the two ends. Germline V gene data show CDR1 as SGDLS and CDR2 as YYNGEE. The CDR3 is made up of 14 amino acids. CDR3 in amino acids: CASTSPGGRNEQFF. The CDR3 DNA sequence: TGTGCCAGCACCTCCCCGGGGGGCCGTAATGAGCAGTTCTTC.

V gene TRBV11-2 combines with J gene TRBJ2-4; weak D call: TRBD1 (6 bases). CDR1 and CDR2 from the germline V gene are SGHAT and FQNNGV. The CDR3 is made up of 20 amino acids. V gave up 0 bases and J gave up 0 bases, with 21 bases separating them. CDR3 sequence reads: CASSLDFDRSYPRAKNIQYF. Here the CDR3 DNA reads TGTGCCAGCAGCTTAGATTTCGACAGGTCCTACCCTAGAGCCAAAAACATTCAGTACTTC.

The DNA for the CDR3 is TGTGCCAGCAGTTACCTGGACAGGGGAGGCGAGCAGTACTTC. Its translation is CASSYLDRGGEQYF. V and J are TRBV6-6 and TRBJ2-7; 9 bases agree with TRBD1. Trimming removed 2 bases from V and 6 bases from J; junction bases left unmatched: 5. The CDR3 is 14 amino acids. Germline V gene lookup returns CDR1 MNHNY and CDR2 SVGAGI (reference sequence).

This clone was picked up one time. This chain uses TRBV27 with TRBJ2-7; a weak D match, TRBD2 (6 bases). Trimming stripped 3 bases from V and 6 bases from J, with 12 bases between. This CDR3 spans 13 amino acids. Looked up from germline, CDR1 is MNHEY and CDR2 is SMNVEV (reference sequence). The CDR3 sequence is CASSFVLAGEQYF. CDR3 sequence (DNA): TGTGCCAGCAGTTTTGTACTAGCTGGCGAGCAGTACTTC.

This rearrangement joins TRBV11-2 to TRBJ2-3; 9 bases map to TRBD1. Germline values: CDR1 SGHAT, CDR2 FQNNGV. The junction had 6 bases not matched to a gene; V was cut back by 5 bases and J by 6 bases. This CDR3 contains 14 residues. The CDR3 DNA reads as TGTGCCAGCAGCCCAACAGGGGGCCGGGATACGCAGTATTTT. This codes for CASSPTGGRDTQYF. Full variable domain (missing parts from reference TRBV11-2 and TRBJ2-3): EAGVAQSPRYKIIEKRQSVAFWCNPISGHATLYWYQQILGQGPKLLIQFQNNGVVDDSQLPKDRFSAERLKGVDSTLKIQPAKLEDSAVYLCASSPTGGRDTQYFGPGTRLTVL.

V usage is TRBV19 and J usage is TRBJ2-3; TRBD2 matches at 8 bases. This CDR3 region has 15 residues. With V trimmed by 1 base and J by 6 bases, 6 bases remained unmatched. Germline V gene sequence: CDR1 LNHDA, CDR2 SQIVND (reference sequence). CDR3 in amino acids: CASSIGSGGLDTQYF. For the CDR3, the DNA is TGTGCCAGTAGTATAGGCTCGGGGGGGCTGGATACGCAGTATTTT.

The chain employs TRBV29-1 and TRBJ1-1; 10 bases line up with TRBD1. Germline CDR1 reads SQVTM; CDR2 reads ANQGSEA. The CDR3 covers 13 residues. J lost 1 base, V lost 6 bases, and 2 bases had no gene match. The CDR3 DNA follows: TGCAGCGTCGACAGGGGGCGGAACACTGAAGCTTTCTTT. Translation: CSVDRGRNTEAFF.

This clone occurred a few times. The chain joins TRBV2 to TRBJ2-7; 7 nucleotides agree with TRBD1. The germline CDR1 and CDR2 sequences are SNHLY and FYNNEI. This CDR3 region has 13 residues. The V gene end was trimmed by 4 bases and the J gene end by 9 bases; junction bases not matched to a gene: 9. The CDR3 here is CASSVTGPVGQYF. DNA of the CDR3: TGTGCCAGCAGTGTGACAGGGCCAGTGGGGCAGTACTTC. Drawing the rest from reference TRBV2 and TRBJ2-7, the complete variable domain is EPEVTQTPSHQVTQMGQEVILRCVPISNHLYFYWYRQILGQKVEFLVSFYNNEISEKSEIFDDQFSVERPDGSNFTLKIRSTKLEDSAMYFCASSVTGPVGQYFGPGTRLTVT.

The V gene is TRBV12-3 or TRBV12-4, the J gene TRBJ1-2; no firm D call. Trimming took 6 bases from V and 3 from J, leaving 8 bases between them. CDR3 length: 12 residues. CDR3 loop: CASRAGDYGYTF. The CDR3 DNA is TGTGCCAGCAGGGCAGGCGACTATGGCTACACCTTC.

V is TRBV12-3 or TRBV12-4 and J is TRBJ1-4; the D is unclear. Trimming stripped 6 bases from V and 8 bases from J, with 13 bases between. The CDR3 runs to 13 residues. The CDR3 spells CASREGMREKLFF. Written as DNA, the CDR3 is TGTGCCAGCAGGGAGGGCATGAGGGAAAAACTGTTTTTT.

This sequence joins TRBV5-6 and TRBJ2-2, with 11 positions matching TRBD1. Germline V gene sequence: CDR1 SGHDT, CDR2 YYEEEE. V shed 5 bases and J 5 bases; nucleotides not matched to a gene: 8. CDR3 size: 16 residues. The CDR3 sequence: CASRSGTGGGTGELFF. CDR3 DNA sequence: TGTGCCAGCAGGTCCGGGACAGGGGGAGGAACCGGGGAGCTGTTTTTT.

V usage is TRBV7-2 and J usage is TRBJ2-3; 7 nucleotides align to TRBD2. Trimming at V came to 1 base and at J to 3 bases, leaving 10 bases not matched to a gene. The CDR3 covers 17 residues. Germline V gene data show CDR1 as SGHTA and CDR2 as FQGNSA. The CDR3 here is CASSLGGGGGNTDTQYF. CDR3 sequence (DNA): TGTGCCAGCAGCTTAGGAGGCGGGGGAGGGAATACAGATACGCAGTATTTT.

The gene calls are TRBV12-3 or TRBV12-4 and TRBJ2-1; D not certain. The CDR3 runs to 12 residues. V shed 3 bases and J shed 6 bases, with 6 bases lying between them. The CDR3 protein is CASSLSLNEQFF. DNA of the CDR3: TGTGCCAGCAGTTTGAGCCTCAATGAGCAGTTCTTC.

This chain joins TRBV9 and TRBJ2-1, with 11 bases identical to TRBD2. Looked up from germline, CDR1 is SGDLS and CDR2 is YYNGEE. Unmatched junction bases numbered 16, after V lost 2 bases and J lost 9 bases. This CDR3 has 18 residues. This chain's CDR3 is CASSVHGVPLAGALEQFF. The CDR3 DNA reads as TGTGCCAGCAGCGTCCACGGGGTGCCACTAGCGGGGGCCCTTGAGCAGTTCTTC.

The V and J genes are TRBV6-2 or TRBV6-3 and TRBJ2-1; D may be TRBD2 (6 bases). CDR1 and CDR2 from the germline V gene are MNHEY and SVGEGT. There are 16 residues in the CDR3. V dropped 5 bases and J dropped 0 bases, with 14 bases sitting between them. The CDR3 bases are TGTGCCAGCAGTCCGAACCTAGCGCGCTCCTACAATGAGCAGTTCTTC. Protein product: CASSPNLARSYNEQFF.